This T cell receptor beta chain came from a study of blood T cell repertoires in COVID-19. The trim removed 4 bases at V and 8 bases at J, leaving 8 bases unmatched. Germline V gene sequence: CDR1 LGHDT, CDR2 YNNKEL (reference sequence). The CDR3 length is 14 residues. Authors' analysis steps: Reference gene primer amplification gave estimated nucleated cell counts. Profiled with immunoSEQ multiplex PCR; TCRdb holds only in-frame clones, not every one. The V and J calls and the clone size are those of that table, but D and trimming were determined from the DNA. The data hold about 180,000 clones, with roughly 85% observed a single time. In its sample, this clone was seen once.

This TCR derives from a woman between 70 and 85 years old with acute or convalescent COVID-19. The chain recombines TRBV3-1 (or the pseudogene TRBV3-2) with TRBJ1-1; TRBD1 aligns across 9 bases. Sequenced sample: peripheral blood. The CDR3, as DNA: TGTGCCAGCAGCCTACCTTGGACAGGGGCGGAAGCTTTCTTT. It yields the protein CASSLPWTGAEAFF.